The sequence of this T cell receptor (beta chain) was determined in a study of CD8 T cells in Susac syndrome. An amount of RNA that ranged from roughly 0.45 to 1 ug was reverse transcribed with random hexamers. Multiplex PCR with immunoSEQ amplified the TCR beta CDR3 across 54 Vbeta and 13 Jbeta. TCRdb used MiXCR to reprocess the immunoSEQ multiplex PCR reads, holding one entry per CDR3 protein. The profile shows about 110,000 distinct CDR3 sequences, around 97% of them singletons. This TCR came from a human donor in good health. The source material was CD4+ T cells from PBMCs.

CDR3 sequence reads: CASSTGANYGYTF. The CDR3 DNA is TGTGCCAGCAGCACAGGAGCTAACTATGGCTACACCTTC. The chain combines TRBV6-1 with TRBJ1-2; a weak D match, TRBD1 (5 bases). V was trimmed by 6 bases and J by 0 bases, leaving 8 bases between them. The CDR3 length is 13 residues. Germline loops: CDR1 MNHNS, CDR2 SASEGT.